This T cell receptor beta chain appears in the sequencing data of a study of T cells in Graves' hyperthyroidism and ophthalmopathy. Study-level background: Peripheral blood sampling occurred at initial diagnosis, before any treatment. General study results and limits: Most thyroid-expanded clonotypes above 0.001 were also found in blood.

Germline-derived CDR1 and CDR2 are LGHDT and YNNKEL (reference sequence). The CDR3 is made up of 15 amino acids. The V gene lost 5 bases and the J gene lost 8 bases, with 18 bases spanning the gap. This clonotype was seen only a few times. What it binds is unknown. Researchers took RNA transcripts and amplified the TCR beta CDR3 regions from them. The HTBI primer set was used in a first-round RT-PCR of the TCR CDR3. TCRdb analysed the multiplex PCR reads with MiXCR anew, one entry per CDR3 protein. The table shows 300,000 to 450,000 distinct CDR3 sequences, with approximately 25% occurring only once. These patients, aged 18 to 65, had recently diagnosed hyperthyroidism lasting under 2 months. The PBMCs were sourced from fresh peripheral blood (about 10 ml).

V is TRBV3-1 and J is TRBJ1-4; D perhaps matches TRBD1 (5 bases). Sequenced: blood. The source of this sequence is a man aged 50-60 years with Graves' hyperthyroidism. The CDR3 sequence is CASSTRRGRSEKLFF. DNA for the CDR3: TGTGCCAGCAGCACCCGCCGGGGGAGAAGCGAAAAACTGTTTTTT.